This T cell receptor (beta chain) was sequenced in a study of shared clonotypes between healthy human individuals. Trimming cost V 4 bases and J 1 base, with 11 bases left between them. The CDR3 is made up of 14 amino acids. Per germline, CDR1 SGHNT and CDR2 YYREEE (reference sequence). How the authors handled the data: From ImmunoSEQ came sequences covering only the junction and carrying no quality scores, so filtering differed. Some clones are missing from TCRdb's copy, which holds only in-frame ones; the method was immunoSEQ multiplex PCR. That table is the source of V, J and clone size, and D and trimming were worked out from the DNA. In the table there are approximately 1.9 million clones, approximately 92% of which are singletons. Study results and limitations: Roughly 5% of naive CD4 clonotypes were shared across four donors. Larger richness was generally estimated for naive than memory subsets.

Of note for this clone: Its antigen is still unknown.

Naive CD8 cells were CD45RO-negative, positively selected for CCR7, excluding terminally differentiated effector memory CD45RA+ cells. Adults of Caucasian background living in Nashville, Tennessee made up all donors. This receptor was taken from a man younger than 35 in good health. Some clones in this sample may be carry-over from other donors' samples. The chain links TRBV5-4 to TRBJ1-1; D perhaps matches TRBD1 (5 bases). The sequencing input was naive CD8+ T cells from PBMCs. The CDR3 protein is CASSHGGGNTEAFF. CDR3 DNA: TGTGCCAGCAGCCATGGGGGGGGGAACACTGAAGCTTTCTTT.